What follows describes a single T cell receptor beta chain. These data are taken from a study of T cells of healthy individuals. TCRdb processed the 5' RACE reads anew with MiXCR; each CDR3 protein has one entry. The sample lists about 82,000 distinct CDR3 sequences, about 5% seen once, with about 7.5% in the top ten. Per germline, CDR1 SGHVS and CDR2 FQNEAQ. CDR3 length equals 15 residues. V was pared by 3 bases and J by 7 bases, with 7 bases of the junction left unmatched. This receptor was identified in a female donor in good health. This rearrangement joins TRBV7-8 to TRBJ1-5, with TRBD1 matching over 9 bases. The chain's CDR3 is CASSFRDRAAQPQHF. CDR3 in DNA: TGTGCCAGCAGCTTCCGGGACAGGGCTGCCCAGCCCCAGCATTTT.